This T cell receptor (beta chain) was recorded in a study of CD8 T cells in ankylosing spondylitis. Regarding the study as a whole: A TCR beta motif of under 10 highly homologous variants appeared characteristic of ankylosing spondylitis blood.

TCRdb re-called the 5' RACE reads with MiXCR, one entry per CDR3 protein. The data contain 35,000 to 50,000 distinct CDR3 sequences, about a tenth of them singletons. This CDR3 region has 15 residues. V lost 4 bases to trimming and J lost 5 bases, with 15 bases between them. Germline values: CDR1 MNHEY, CDR2 SMNVEV (reference sequence). Ten or more counts support this clonotype. Its target is unknown. The sequence derives from a male donor with ankylosing spondylitis or in good health (not recorded which). V usage is TRBV27 and J usage is TRBJ2-1; D gene unclear. The specimen sequenced was blood, either unsorted or a sorted T cell fraction (not recorded which). The CDR3 loop reads CASSWLARTDNEQFF. The CDR3 nucleotides read TGTGCCAGCAGTTGGCTCGCGCGGACGGACAATGAGCAGTTCTTC.